The rows below give T cell receptor beta chains drawn from one sample of a study of beta chain features in type 1 diabetes. Here immunoSEQ multiplex PCR was the method, and the copy in TCRdb shows in-frame clones only, minus some. The sample contains 600,000 or so clones, about 14% of which appear only once. Sequencing used naive CD4+ T cells from blood. All receptors derive from a man aged 18 to 29 with type 1 diabetes. CDR3s include the opening cysteine and the closing phenylalanine or tryptophan. The order of the fields is clone size, V gene, D gene, J gene, CDR3 DNA, CDR3 protein. D genes are given only for firm matches. Size is omitted from some rows. Given values are once, few, many or a class for expanded clones.

few	TRBV5-4	.	TRBJ1-1	TGTGCCAGCAGTCGACCAGGGGAGGGAGCTGAAGCTTTCTTT	CASSRPGEGAEAFF
.	TRBV7-2	TRBD1	TRBJ1-1	TGTGCCAGCAGCTTAGCGTCCCCAGGGGGATCGGCTTTCTTT	CASSLASPGGSAFF
few	TRBV21-1	.	TRBJ2-5	TGTGCCAGCAGCCCCCGAGGGGAGACCCAGTACTTC	CASSPRGETQYF
.	TRBV2	TRBD2	TRBJ2-5	TGTGCCAGCCAGTGGACTAGCGGAGAGACCCAGTACTTC	CASQWTSGETQYF
few	TRBV7-9	.	TRBJ2-5	TGTGCCAGCAGCTCTCCGGAGACCCAGTACTTC	CASSSPETQYF
few	TRBV29-1	.	TRBJ1-2	TGCAGCGTTGGGGAGACCTTGAGGGGGTATGGCTACACCTTC	CSVGETLRGYGYTF
.	TRBV5-4	TRBD1	TRBJ2-2	TGTGCCAGCAGCTGGGGACAGGGGAGGACCGGGGAGCTGTTTTTT	CASSWGQGRTGELFF
.	TRBV15	.	TRBJ1-2	TGTGCCACCAGCCCCGCGCAGGGAGCCTTCTATGGCTACACCTTC	CATSPAQGAFYGYTF
.	TRBV7-2	TRBD2	TRBJ2-1	TGTGCCAGCAACCGGGGACTAGCGGGAGATCGTGAGTTCTTC	CASNRGLAGDREFF
few	TRBV7-2	.	TRBJ2-7	TGTGCCAGCAGCTTAAGGTGGAGCTCCTACGAGCAGTACTTC	CASSLRWSSYEQYF
.	TRBV29-1	TRBD1	TRBJ1-1	TGCAGCGCTGGGGGGACAGCGAACACTGAAGCTTTCTTT	CSAGGTANTEAFF
few	TRBV2	.	TRBJ2-7	TGTGCCAGCAGCGTCTTGGACGAGCAGTACTTC	CASSVLDEQYF
.	TRBV5-1	.	TRBJ2-5	TGCGCCAGCAGCCCCCTCCAAGAGACCCAGTACTTC	CASSPLQETQYF
.	TRBV28	TRBD1	TRBJ2-4	TGTGCCAGCAACGAGGGGGCAAAAAACATTCAGTACTTC	CASNEGAKNIQYF
.	TRBV12-2	.	TRBJ1-1	TGTGCAAGTCGCCCGTCACAAACTGAAGCTTTCTTT	CASRPSQTEAFF
.	TRBV28	.	TRBJ2-3	TGTGCCAGCAGTTTCGTGCCAAACACGCAGTATTTT	CASSFVPNTQYF
.	TRBV30	.	TRBJ2-2	TGTGCCTGGAGTATTAGGAGCCGCACCGGGGAGCTGTTTTTT	CAWSIRSRTGELFF
few	TRBV7-9	TRBD2	TRBJ2-1	TGTGCCAGCAGCTTCCAGACCAGCGGGGTTGCCTACAATGAGCAGTTCTTC	CASSFQTSGVAYNEQFF
.	TRBV7-3	.	TRBJ2-1	TGTGCCAGCAGCTCTTTAGCAAACTACAATGAGCAGTTCTTC	CASSSLANYNEQFF
.	TRBV9	TRBD2	TRBJ2-2	TGTGCCAGCAGCCCCCCCTGGGAAGCGGGGTTCGAGTTTTTT	CASSPPWEAGFEFF
.	TRBV4-3	.	TRBJ2-7	TGCGCCAGCAGCCAAGAGCCTCCAGGGATCTCCTACGAGCAGTACTTC	CASSQEPPGISYEQYF
few	TRBV10-3	.	TRBJ2-1	TGTGCCATTCTTTTCGGGAATGAGCAGTTCTTC	CAILFGNEQFF
few	TRBV7-3	.	TRBJ2-3	TGTGCCAGCAGTCTAACTAGCAGAATTAGCACAGATACGCAGTATTTT	CASSLTSRISTDTQYF
.	TRBV18	.	TRBJ1-1	TGTGCCAGCTCACCCCCGACCGGAGTAGCGACTGAAGCTTTCTTT	CASSPPTGVATEAFF
few	TRBV15	.	TRBJ2-1	TGTGCCACCAGCATCCGTGGCAGGGAGGATGAGCAGTTCTTC	CATSIRGREDEQFF
.	TRBV25-1	TRBD1	TRBJ2-3	TGTGCCAGCAGTGAACCTCAGGGGGCAGTCACAGATACGCAGTATTTT	CASSEPQGAVTDTQYF
few	TRBV7-9	.	TRBJ2-7	TGTGCCAGCATCAATGAAAAGGCGGGACGCGAGCAGTACTTC	CASINEKAGREQYF
.	TRBV20-1	.	TRBJ1-1	TGCAGTGCTAGAGAAAATGCTGAAGCTTTCTTT	CSARENAEAFF
.	TRBV7-2	TRBD1	TRBJ1-2	TGTGCCAGCAGCTTATCCCGACAGGGCGGGGGCTACACCTTC	CASSLSRQGGGYTF
few	TRBV29-1	TRBD1	TRBJ1-1	TGCAGCGTTGGAGGGACAGGGGAGCGGGACACTGAAGCTTTCTTT	CSVGGTGERDTEAFF
.	TRBV9	.	TRBJ2-5	TGTGCCAGCAGCGCCAGGGAACGTGCAGAGACCCAGTACTTC	CASSARERAETQYF
few	TRBV6-5	TRBD1	TRBJ2-7	TGTGCCAGCAGAAGGACAGGCGGCTCCTACGAGCAGTACTTC	CASRRTGGSYEQYF
.	TRBV5-4	.	TRBJ2-3	TGTGCCAGCAGCTTGGGAAGAAGCACAGATACGCAGTATTTT	CASSLGRSTDTQYF
few	TRBV7-9	.	TRBJ1-1	TGTGCCAGCAGCTTAGTCTTCGCGGACAGCCCGCGGGAGGCTTTCTTT	CASSLVFADSPREAFF
few	TRBV28	.	TRBJ2-5	TGTGCCAGCAGCCCAGTCGGGGTGGCAGAGACCCAGTACTTC	CASSPVGVAETQYF
few	TRBV30	.	TRBJ1-6	TGTGCCTGGAGTGTCCGGGGTCCAAGTGGTTCACCCCTCCACTTT	CAWSVRGPSGSPLHF
.	TRBV30	.	TRBJ1-5	TGTGCCTGGAGTGGCTTGGGAGGCGGTAGCAATCAGCCCCAGCATTTT	CAWSGLGGGSNQPQHF
.	TRBV2	TRBD1	TRBJ2-7	TGTGCCAGCAGTGAAGCGCAGACAGGGGCGGCCTACGAGCAGTACTTC	CASSEAQTGAAYEQYF
few	TRBV30	.	TRBJ1-1	TGTGCCTGGAGTCCCAGCGGGGGCACTGAAGCTTTCTTT	CAWSPSGGTEAFF
.	TRBV11-1	.	TRBJ1-2	TGTGCCAGCAGCGAACGGGACACACTACGGAAGGGCTACACCTTC	CASSERDTLRKGYTF
.	TRBV10-3	TRBD2	TRBJ2-1	TGTGCCATCAGTGAGTCTGTGGGACTAGCGGGAGTTAATGAGCAGTTCTTC	CAISESVGLAGVNEQFF